This T cell receptor (beta chain) was identified during a study of T cell clonality in common variable immunodeficiency. This clone was counted many times. Its antigen is as yet unknown. The read ends 3 residues early relative to the CDR3; the germline J gene fills the gap. Whole-study results and caveats: Authors noted CVID clonality's cause needs subpopulation repertoire sequencing. CVID subjects shared fewer TCRbeta clones than healthy controls did. Compared with healthy controls, CVID subjects showed increased TCRbeta clonality, mostly in about a third.

Looked up from germline, CDR1 is GTSNPN and CDR2 is SVGIG (reference sequence). The ends were cut back, 0 bases at V and 2 bases at J, with 7 bases in the middle. The CDR3 contains 13 residues. TCRdb's table, derived via immunoSEQ multiplex PCR, lists solely in-frame clones and lacks some. The repertoire consists of 55,000 to 65,000 clones, none detected only once. This TCR was sampled from a person between 18 and 75 years old in good health. This chain joins TRBV30 and TRBJ1-1, with a possible D match to TRBD1 (5 bases). Sequencing was carried out using peripheral blood mononuclear cells. The CDR3 protein is CAWSVTANTEAFF. The CDR3 bases that were read are TGTGCCTGGAGTGTGACAGCAAACACTGAA.